This entry lists 8 T cell receptor beta chains sequenced from one sample in a study of OX40 agonist ivuxolimab in advanced cancers. TCRdb's table, derived via immunoSEQ multiplex PCR, lists solely in-frame clones and lacks some. The sample lists more than 100,000 clones, approximately 90% seen once, with approximately 1.1% in the top ten. Sequenced material: CD4+ or CD8+ T cells sorted from blood, taken in a trial of the OX40 agonist ivuxolimab. The receptor source for this set is an adult with an advanced solid tumor such as melanoma, head and neck, liver or kidney cancer.

The chain has TRBV6-5 and TRBJ2-5; D is possibly TRBD2 (6 bases). This CDR3 region has 13 residues. Trimming removed 0 bases at V and 7 bases at J, with 9 bases between. Germline values: CDR1 MNHEY, CDR2 SVGAGI. The CDR3 bases are TGTGCCAGCAGTTACTCGAAGGAGGGGACCCAGTACTTC. Its protein is CASSYSKEGTQYF.

V and J are TRBV4-3 and TRBJ2-1, with 10 bases lining up with TRBD2. The CDR3 length is 16 residues. The V gene's germline CDR1 is LGHNA and CDR2 YSLEER. V lost 1 base and J lost 7; bases outside the gene matches: 7. The CDR3 loop reads CASSQVPTSGKNEQFF. For the CDR3, the DNA is TGCGCCAGCAGCCAAGTACCCACTAGCGGGAAGAATGAGCAGTTCTTC.

This clone occurred once. The J gene is TRBJ1-1, the V gene TRBV5-1, with a possible D match to TRBD1 (5 bases). Germline-derived CDR1 and CDR2 are SGHRS and YFSETQ. V dropped 4 bases and J dropped 1 base, with 11 bases sitting between them. This CDR3 has 14 residues. This CDR3 is CASSPAGTNTEAFF. The CDR3 nucleotides are TGCGCCAGCAGCCCGGCGGGGACGAACACTGAAGCTTTCTTT.

Remarks on this clone: It is unclear where the CDR3 begins or ends on the DNA, so no DNA is shown, and the CDR3 is as TCRdb lists it. The genes are TRBV28 and TRBJ1-4. The CDR3 length equals 15 residues, ends included. Germline-derived CDR1 and CDR2 are MDHEN and SYDVKM. The CDR3 reads CASSTSAATNEKLFF.

The rearrangement uses TRBV19 and TRBJ1-1, with 7 bases fitting TRBD1. This CDR3 region has 15 residues. Germline CDR1 is LNHDA and CDR2 is SQIVND (reference sequence). J was trimmed by 6 bases and V by 7 bases; bases with no gene match: 14. The CDR3 reads CASTLPRQGSAEAFF. The CDR3 DNA sequence: TGTGCCAGTACCCTACCCAGACAGGGTTCCGCTGAAGCTTTCTTT. Filled out from reference TRBV19 and TRBJ1-1, the complete variable domain reads DGGITQSPKYLFRKEGQNVTLSCEQNLNHDAMYWYRQDPGQGLRLIYYSQIVNDFQKGDIAEGYSVSREKKESFPLTVTSAQKNPTAFYLCASTLPRQGSAEAFFGQGTRLTVV.

The CDR3 here is CASSLNGRSSYEQYF. In DNA, the CDR3 is TGTGCCAGCAGCTTAAACGGCCGGAGCTCCTACGAGCAGTACTTC. The rearrangement joins TRBV7-2 to TRBJ2-7; D gene unclear. CDR3 length equals 15 residues. In germline, CDR1 is SGHTA, CDR2 FQGNSA. The V end was cut by 2 bases, the J end by 0 bases, with 11 bases between. The variable domain in full, completed from reference TRBV7-2 and TRBJ2-7, reads GAGVSQSPSNKVTEKGKDVELRCDPISGHTALYWYRQSLGQGLEFLIYFQGNSAPDKSGLPSDRFSAERTGGSVSTLTIQRTQQEDSAVYLCASSLNGRSSYEQYFGPGTRLTVT.

Regarding this clone: The same CDR3 also results from other DNA sequences found in this sample. The chain has TRBV6-5 and TRBJ1-1, with 7 bases fitting TRBD1. CDR3 length: 15 residues. Losses at the gene ends were 2 bases for V and 0 bases for J; bases not matched to a gene: 3. Germline values: CDR1 MNHEY, CDR2 SVGAGI. In DNA, the CDR3 is TGTGCCAGCAGTTACCCTGGACAGGTGAACACTGAAGCTTTCTTT. It encodes CASSYPGQVNTEAFF.

The V gene is TRBV28, the J gene TRBJ2-6; D gene uncertain. The CDR3 has 15 amino acids. CDR1 is MDHEN and CDR2 is SYDVKM in the germline V gene. V was cut by 4 bases and J by 5 bases, with 12 bases left in between. The CDR3 sequence: CASSSRPTRANVLTF. The CDR3 DNA reads as TGTGCCAGCAGTTCCCGACCCACCCGGGCCAACGTCCTGACTTTC.